This entry is about one T cell receptor (beta chain). This clone was seen more than once but under ten times. The target of this receptor is not known. Base qualities are not provided; no much larger clone lies one nucleotide away. Trimming removed 3 bases from V and 7 bases from J, leaving 13 bases between the germline ends. Counted from cysteine to phenylalanine, this CDR3 has 14 amino acids. Kept here is only the CDR3 DNA, which spans 42 bases and is read in frame from base 1. CDR1 and CDR2 are drawn from the germline V gene: KGHSH, LQKENI. At one collaborating source in Seattle, patients were enrolled during active infection and were followed longitudinally through the course of disease. Each collaborating institution followed its own protocols to collect whole blood in K2EDTA tubes. Collaborator samples were shipped for TCRbeta analysis as frozen whole blood, isolated PBMCs, or DNA extracted from either sample type.

The entry originates in a study of blood T cell repertoires in COVID-19 (TCRdb year 2020). Regarding the complete study: Collaborator samples came from the United States, Italy and Spain and covered acute and convalescent phases of COVID-19. The material from the prospective study consisted of cDNA or gDNA derived from T cells, B-cell-depleted T cells, or PBMCs. Deeply sampled blood TCRbeta repertoires from subjects exposed to, actively infected with, or recovered from COVID-19 were included in the dataset. The repertoires were released in a freely available public database intended as a resource for research on the immune response to SARS-CoV-2. The samples were drawn from two sources: the first 160 participants of the ongoing ImmuneRACE study, and 950 to 1,500 subjects contributed by 6 global collaborators. Sample metadata almost always included a de-identified subject ID, COVID-19 status, age in years and sex. Where HLA class I and class II types were available, the types were taken from metadata supplied by the sample provider, not from assay-based typing.

The investigation overall reported the following: Clinical and demographic metadata were provided uncurated, with the amount varying by source and participant.

TCRbeta CDR3 regions were amplified from genomic DNA by means of the immunoSEQ Assay, a bias-controlled multiplex PCR. On the authors' methods: Within the assay, amplification of reference gene primers was used to estimate how many nucleated cells each sample contained. To quantify the absolute abundance of each unique TCRbeta CDR3 rearrangement, sequence reads were collapsed and filtered. Productive Simpson clonality was computed per sample as the square root of Simpson's diversity index over productive rearrangements. TCRdb mirrors the immuneACCESS table, restricted to in-frame sequences. Some clones are absent from its copies; in checked studies, under half trace to an unresolved V gene, and the reason for the others is unknown. That table is the source of V, J and clone size, and D and trimming were worked out from the DNA. The sample profile shows some 200,000 clones; 83% of them were found once. Over 1% of the sample lies in the top ten.

Sequenced: peripheral blood. This chain is built from TRBV18 and TRBJ1-5; the D gene cannot be named for sure. The receptor comes from a woman under 40 with COVID-19, enrolled during active disease. The DNA sequence reads TGTGCCAGCTCACCGAAGGGAGGGAACCAGCCCCAGCATTTT. It translates as CASSPKGGNQPQHF.